The 6 T cell receptor beta chains listed next were all sequenced from one sample in a study of blood T cell repertoires in COVID-19. TCRdb's copy holds only in-frame clones and misses some; the assay was immunoSEQ multiplex PCR. The table has under 80,000 clones, around 80% seen once. The sample was peripheral blood. All receptors come from a human donor in a cohort sampled during active COVID-19.

The gene calls are TRBV6-4 and TRBJ2-7; D possibly corresponds to TRBD1 (5 bases). Trimming stripped 3 bases from V and 3 bases from J, with 9 bases between. CDR1 and CDR2 from the germline V gene are MRHNA and SNTAGT. The CDR3 is 13 amino acids. In DNA form, the CDR3 reads TGTGCCAGCAGTGAACACCAGGGCTACGAGCAGTACTTC. Its translation: CASSEHQGYEQYF.

This clone was counted once. The J gene is TRBJ2-3, the V gene TRBV27, with TRBD2 matching 9 bases. CDR1 and CDR2 (germline): MNHEY, SMNVEV (reference sequence). Germline trimming cut 7 bases from V and 3 bases from J; bases unmatched to any gene: 8. CDR3 size: 15 residues. CDR3 DNA: TGTGCCAGCAAGGCGGGAGGGCCGAGTACAGATACGCAGTATTTT. The encoded protein is CASKAGGPSTDTQYF.

The chain is built from TRBV7-2 and TRBJ1-1, with unresolved D. The germline V gene has CDR1 SGHTA and CDR2 FQGNSA. V lost 1 base to trimming and J lost 1 base, with 7 bases between them. The CDR3 is made up of 14 amino acids. Written as DNA, the CDR3 is TGTGCCAGCAGCTTAGTGCGCGAGAACACTGAAGCTTTCTTT. Encoded protein: CASSLVRENTEAFF.

This chain joins TRBV24-1 and TRBJ1-4; a possible D gene is TRBD1 (5 bases). Trimming cost V 7 bases and J 5 bases, with 10 bases left between them. In germline, CDR1 is KGHDR, CDR2 SFDVKD. This CDR3 has 13 amino acids. The CDR3 coding sequence is TGTGCCACCAGGACAGACCGAAATGAAAAACTGTTTTTT. Its protein product is CATRTDRNEKLFF.

This chain uses TRBV12-3 or TRBV12-4 with TRBJ2-5, with 9 bases identical to TRBD1. J was trimmed by 5 bases and V by 6 bases; bases with no gene match: 4. This CDR3 is 13 amino acids long. This chain's CDR3 is CASSLQGAETQYF. The CDR3 DNA follows: TGTGCCAGCAGCTTACAGGGGGCGGAGACCCAGTACTTC.

This clone has just a few counts. The chain recombines TRBV5-5 with TRBJ2-2; 7 bases are a match to TRBD2. CDR3 size: 15 residues. J was trimmed by 3 bases and V by 4 bases; bases with no gene match: 6. Germline CDR1 is SGHKS and CDR2 is YYEKEE (reference sequence). As DNA, the CDR3 is TGTGCCAGCAGCCGGGGAGGGGTCGACACCGGGGAGCTGTTTTTT. It codes for CASSRGGVDTGELFF.